This T cell receptor beta chain is drawn from a study of blood T cell repertoires in COVID-19. Across the study: The analysed material was cDNA or gDNA that came from T cells, B-cell-depleted T cells, or PBMCs.

The germline gives CDR1 MNHEY, CDR2 SVGAGI. This CDR3 spans 14 amino acids. J lost 8 bases, V lost 2 bases, and 7 bases had no gene match. Per the authors' pipeline: From reference gene primer amplification, estimates of nucleated cell counts were derived. Assay used: immunoSEQ multiplex PCR; TCRdb lists only in-frame clones, some missing. The V and J calls and clone size are taken from that table; D and trimming were inferred from the DNA. The repertoire holds roughly 180,000 clones, with about nine tenths as singletons. The sequenced material came from peripheral blood. This receptor was obtained from a man between 65 and 85 years old with active or convalescent COVID-19. This rearrangement joins TRBV6-5 to TRBJ1-2; 8 bases agree with TRBD1. The CDR3, as DNA: TGTGCCAGCAGTTACACCAGGGGGCCGCGGGGCTACACCTTC. Translation gives CASSYTRGPRGYTF.